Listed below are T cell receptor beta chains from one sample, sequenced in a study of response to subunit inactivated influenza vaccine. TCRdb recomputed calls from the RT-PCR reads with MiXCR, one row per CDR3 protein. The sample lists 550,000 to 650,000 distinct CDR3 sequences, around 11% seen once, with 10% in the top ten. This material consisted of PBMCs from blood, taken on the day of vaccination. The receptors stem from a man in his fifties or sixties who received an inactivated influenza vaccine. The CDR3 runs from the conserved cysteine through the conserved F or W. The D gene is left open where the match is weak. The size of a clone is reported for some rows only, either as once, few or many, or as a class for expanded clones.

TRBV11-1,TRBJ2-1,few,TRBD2,TGTGCCAGCAGCTTACAGGGTACGGCGGGAGCCTCGGTTTACAATGAGCAGTTCTTC,CASSLQGTAGASVYNEQFF
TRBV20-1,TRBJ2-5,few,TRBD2,TGCAGTCTCGGGGGGGTCCAAGAGACCCAGTACTTC,CSLGGVQETQYF
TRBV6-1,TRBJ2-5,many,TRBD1,TGTGCCAGCAGACGGGACAGGGGAATTGAGACCCAGTACTTC,CASRRDRGIETQYF
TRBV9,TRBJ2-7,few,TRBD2,TGTGCCAGCAGCGGGGGTGGGAGCGGGGCCTACGAGCAGTACTTC,CASSGGGSGAYEQYF
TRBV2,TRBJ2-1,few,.,TGTGCCAGCAGTGAAGGGGAGTACAATGAGCAGTTCTTC,CASSEGEYNEQFF
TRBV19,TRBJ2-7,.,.,TGTGCCAACCCTCAACCCGCGGGGTACGAGCAGTACTTC,CANPQPAGYEQYF
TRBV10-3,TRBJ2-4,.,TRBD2,TGTGCCATCAGTGAAGCGGGGGTAGCCAAAAACATTCAGTACTTC,CAISEAGVAKNIQYF
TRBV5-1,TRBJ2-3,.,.,TGCGCCAGCACCTTTACCTTCTATACAGAAACTCGTACAGATACGCAGTATTTT,CASTFTFYTETRTDTQYF
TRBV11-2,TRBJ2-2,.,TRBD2,TGTGCCAGCAGCTTGGGACTAGCGGGGGCCCGTGGGACCGGGGAGCTGTTTTTT,CASSLGLAGARGTGELFF
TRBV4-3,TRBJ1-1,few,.,TGCGCCAGCAGCCAAGCCCCAGCAGGGCGGGACACTGAAGCTTTCTTT,CASSQAPAGRDTEAFF
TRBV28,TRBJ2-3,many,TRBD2,TGTGCCAGCAGTTGGAAGCGGGACCCTAGCACAGATACGCAGTATTTT,CASSWKRDPSTDTQYF
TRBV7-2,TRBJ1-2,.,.,TGTGCCAGCAGCTTAGCCACCTCCGGGGGGGGCTACACCTTC,CASSLATSGGGYTF
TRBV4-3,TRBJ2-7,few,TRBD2,TGCGCCAGCAGCCAAGTCTGGGGGGGATCCTACGAGCAGTACTTC,CASSQVWGGSYEQYF
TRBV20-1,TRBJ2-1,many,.,TGCAGTGCTAGACCGACAGTAAGGGCTTCCTACAATGAGCAGTTCTTC,CSARPTVRASYNEQFF
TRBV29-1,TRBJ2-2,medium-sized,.,TGCAGCGTTGAATTCCGACTAGGGAACACCGGGGAGCTGTTTTTT,CSVEFRLGNTGELFF
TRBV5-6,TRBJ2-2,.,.,TGTGCCAGCAGCTTGGCCTCAGGGTCGGGGGAGCTGTTTTTT,CASSLASGSGELFF
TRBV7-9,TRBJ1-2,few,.,TGTGCCAGCAGCTTAGGTCGGGAGAACTATGGCTACACCTTC,CASSLGRENYGYTF
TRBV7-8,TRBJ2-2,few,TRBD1,TGTGCCAGCAGCTTATCGTCACAGGGGGCCGGGGAGCTGTTTTTT,CASSLSSQGAGELFF
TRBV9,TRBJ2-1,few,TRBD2,TGTGCCAGCACCTTCCTCCCCGGGACTATCAATGAGCAGTTCTTC,CASTFLPGTINEQFF
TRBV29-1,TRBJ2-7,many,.,TGCAGCGTGGTCAGGGGGGGGTACGAGCAGTACTTC,CSVVRGGYEQYF
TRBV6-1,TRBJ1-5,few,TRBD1,TGTGCCAGCAGTGAACGAAGACAGGGGAATCAGCCCCAGCATTTT,CASSERRQGNQPQHF
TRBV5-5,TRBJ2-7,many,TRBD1,TGTGCCAGCAGCCCGGACAGGATCTCCTACGAGCAGTACTTC,CASSPDRISYEQYF
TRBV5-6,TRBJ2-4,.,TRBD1,TGTGCCAGCAGCTCGGACAGGGCCGTTTTAGCCAAAAACATTCAGTACTTC,CASSSDRAVLAKNIQYF
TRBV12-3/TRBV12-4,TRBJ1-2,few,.,TGTGCCAGCAGTTTAGAAAGGGGCCATGGCTACACCTTC,CASSLERGHGYTF
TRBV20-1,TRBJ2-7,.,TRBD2,TGCAGTGCCGGACTAGCGGGAGGGCGGGGGAATTACGAGCAGTACTTC,CSAGLAGGRGNYEQYF
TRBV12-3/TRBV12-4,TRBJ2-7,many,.,TGTGCCAGCAGTTTACAGGTCCCAGACGAGCAGTACTTC,CASSLQVPDEQYF
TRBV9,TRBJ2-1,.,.,TGTGCCAGCAGCGAACGAGGTAGCGGAGCCTACAATGAGCAGTTCTTC,CASSERGSGAYNEQFF
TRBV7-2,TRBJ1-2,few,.,TGTGCCAGCAGCTTAACACAGAACTATGGCTACACCTTC,CASSLTQNYGYTF
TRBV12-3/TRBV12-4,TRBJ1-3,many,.,TGTGCCAGCAGTTTAGGAGCGGTCTCCGGAAACACCATATATTTT,CASSLGAVSGNTIYF
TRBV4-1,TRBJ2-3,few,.,TGCGCCAGCAGCCAAGATGCGGGGACTAGCACAGATACGCAGTATTTT,CASSQDAGTSTDTQYF
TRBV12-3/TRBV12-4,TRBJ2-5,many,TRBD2,TGTGCCAGCAGTTTCTGGCTAGCGGGAGCAGAGACCCAGTACTTC,CASSFWLAGAETQYF
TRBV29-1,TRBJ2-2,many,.,TGCAGCGCCGCTTACACCGGGGAGCTGTTTTTT,CSAAYTGELFF
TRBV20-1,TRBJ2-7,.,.,TGCAGTCTCGGGACTCCGCGTACCTACGAGCAGTACTTC,CSLGTPRTYEQYF
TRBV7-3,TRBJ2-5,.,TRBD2,TGTGCCAGCAGCCAAACTAGCGGGAGTATGGAGACCCAGTACTTC,CASSQTSGSMETQYF
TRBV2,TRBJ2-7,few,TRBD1,TGTGCCAGCAGTCGCAGGGGGCTCAGTTCTTACGAGCAGTACTTC,CASSRRGLSSYEQYF
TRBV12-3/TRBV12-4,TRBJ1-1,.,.,TGTGCCAGCAGGAGGACAGAAGGGACTGAAGCTTTCTTT,CASRRTEGTEAFF
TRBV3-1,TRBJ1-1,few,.,TGTGCCAGCAGCCAAGTTCCGGAGGTCACTGAAGCTTTCTTT,CASSQVPEVTEAFF
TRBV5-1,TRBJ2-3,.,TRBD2,TGCGCCAGCAGCCTGACTAGCGCGGCAACGGATACGCAGTATTTT,CASSLTSAATDTQYF
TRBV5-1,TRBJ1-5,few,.,TGCGCCAGCCCTGGTTGGGGGGCGGTGGGACAGCCCCAGCATTTT,CASPGWGAVGQPQHF